This T cell receptor (beta chain) was sequenced in a study of T cell responses to AZD1222 COVID-19 vaccine. As for the study in general: Investigators merged groups given second doses at roughly 4 or roughly 12 weeks.

As to this clone: Its antigen is currently unknown.

Data came from immunoSEQ multiplex PCR; TCRdb stores just in-frame clones and leaves some out. The table records fewer than 120,000 clones, around 85% of them present only once. Overall study findings and caveats: Of spike-specific TCRs, nearly half reportedly target regions left unmutated in variants. There were mostly white British donors and more females than males, and clonal diversity was possibly underestimated. The study sampled repertoires only after the peak T cell response.

In germline, CDR1 is LGHDT, CDR2 YNNKEL (reference sequence). J gave up 3 bases and V 3 bases, and 8 bases lay outside the gene matches. The CDR3 loop spans 16 amino acids. The chain joins TRBV3-1 (or the pseudogene TRBV3-2) to TRBJ2-1; 7 bases are shared with TRBD2. The receptor was isolated from an adult in good health. Sequencing used peripheral blood, obtained on day 0 of AZD1222 vaccination. The DNA of the CDR3 is TGTGCCAGCAGCCAGTCATGGGGGGAGGGCTACAATGAGCAGTTCTTC. Translated: CASSQSWGEGYNEQFF.